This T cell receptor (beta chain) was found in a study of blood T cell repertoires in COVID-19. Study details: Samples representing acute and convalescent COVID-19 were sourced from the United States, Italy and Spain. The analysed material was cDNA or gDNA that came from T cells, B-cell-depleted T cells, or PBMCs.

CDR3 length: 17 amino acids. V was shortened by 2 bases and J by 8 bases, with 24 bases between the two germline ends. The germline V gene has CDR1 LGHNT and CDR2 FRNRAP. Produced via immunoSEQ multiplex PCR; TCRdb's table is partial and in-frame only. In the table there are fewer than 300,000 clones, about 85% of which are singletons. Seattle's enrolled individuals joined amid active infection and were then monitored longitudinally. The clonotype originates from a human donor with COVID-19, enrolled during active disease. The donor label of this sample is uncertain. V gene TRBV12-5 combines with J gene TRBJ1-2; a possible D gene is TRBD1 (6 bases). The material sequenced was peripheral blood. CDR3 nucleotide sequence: TGTGCTAGTGGTTTGCGTCCCTGGGGGGGCGAGGTGATCGGCTACACCTTC. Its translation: CASGLRPWGGEVIGYTF.